Below are 25 T cell receptor beta chains sequenced from a single sample in a study of identical twins. TCRdb recomputed calls from the 5' RACE reads with MiXCR, one row per CDR3 protein. The repertoire consists of 1.5 million to 2 million distinct CDR3 sequences, with 25% to 35% occurring once and the leading ten covering around 0.25%. Sequences were obtained from cord blood. The source is a newborn girl in good health.

At least ten counts were recorded for this clonotype. This chain links TRBV10-3 with TRBJ1-2; weak D call: TRBD1 (5 bases). Germline V gene sequence: CDR1 ENHRY, CDR2 SYGVKD. V lost 9 bases, J lost 1 base, and 9 bases lay in between. The CDR3 runs 12 residues. The CDR3 sequence: CAITQGNYGYTF. The CDR3 nucleotides are TGTGCCATAACGCAGGGTAACTATGGCTACACCTTC.

In its sample, this clonotype was seen once. V gene TRBV3-1 combines with J gene TRBJ2-1, with TRBD1 matching over 9 bases. The J call is doubtful: the DNA matches TRBJ2-7 better. CDR1 and CDR2 from the germline V gene are LGHDT and YNNKEL (reference sequence). This CDR3 is 15 amino acids long. The chain's CDR3 is CASSITGGGYNEQYF. The CDR3 DNA reads as TGTGCCAGCAGCATCACAGGGGGCGGATACAATGAGCAGTACTTC.

This clonotype has more than one count but fewer than ten. The junction and the germline gene differ at one end; a read error may be behind it. V and J are TRBV6-6 and TRBJ2-1; TRBD2 matches 7 bases. This CDR3 region has 16 residues. In germline, CDR1 is MNHNY, CDR2 SVGAGI (reference sequence). CDR3 sequence reads: CASSHSSGSSYNEQFF. The CDR3 DNA reads TGTGCCAGCAGTCACTCTAGCGGCAGCTCCTACAATGAGCAGTTCTTC.

The chain is built from TRBV12-3 or TRBV12-4 and TRBJ2-7; 9 nucleotides match TRBD2. J lost 3 bases, V lost 5 bases, and 11 bases had no gene match. The CDR3 sequence is 16 residues long. DNA of the CDR3: TGTGCCAGCAGTCCCCGCCTGGGACTAGCTGGCTACGAGCAGTACTTC. It specifies CASSPRLGLAGYEQYF.

The V call is TRBV19, the J call TRBJ2-5; TRBD2 might be the D (6 bases). The DNA end lines up better with TRBJ2-7; the J call may be wrong. The CDR3 runs 14 residues. CDR1 and CDR2 from the germline V gene are LNHDA and SQIVND (reference sequence). CDR3: CASSIHRDSYEQYF. As DNA, the CDR3 is TGTGCCAGTAGTATCCACCGGGACTCTTACGAGCAGTACTTC.

This clonotype was detected many times. This chain joins TRBV12-3 or TRBV12-4 and TRBJ2-3; the match to TRBD2 covers 10 bases. Losses at the gene ends were 7 bases for V and 4 bases for J; bases not matched to a gene: 11. The CDR3 length is 16 residues. The CDR3 DNA follows: TGTGCCAGCACTCGATGGGTAGCGGGAGGATCAGATACGCAGTATTTT. Its protein product is CASTRWVAGGSDTQYF.

The chain joins TRBV10-2 to TRBJ2-1; D could derive from TRBD1 or TRBD2 (5 bases each). The CDR3 covers 15 residues. Germline V gene data show CDR1 as WSHSY and CDR2 as SAAADI. The V end lost 6 bases, the J end lost 2 bases, and 14 bases lay between the germline ends. The chain's CDR3 is CASRFGADAYNEQFF. The CDR3 nucleotides are TGCGCCAGCAGATTCGGGGCGGACGCCTACAATGAGCAGTTCTTC.

This chain uses TRBV2 with TRBJ1-3; maybe TRBD1 (5 bases). The CDR3 has 14 residues. Trimming cost V 10 bases and J 0 bases, with 13 bases left between them. CDR1 is SNHLY, CDR2 FYNNEI, per germline. CDR3 region: CATGTGLSGNTIYF. CDR3 bases: TGTGCCACCGGGACGGGGCTCTCTGGAAACACCATATATTTT.

This clonotype was observed at least ten times. The V gene is TRBV20-1, the J gene TRBJ1-4; D is uncertain. Germline CDR1 DFQATT, CDR2 SNEGSKA (reference sequence). V was trimmed by 4 bases and J by 6 bases, leaving 12 bases between them. This CDR3 has 13 amino acids. CDR3 loop: CSANVGQDEKLFF. The CDR3 coding sequence is TGCAGTGCTAACGTTGGGCAGGATGAAAAACTGTTTTTT.

This clonotype showed up just a few times. The rearrangement joins TRBV6-5 to TRBJ2-7, with 7 bases identical to TRBD1. The V gene end was trimmed by 2 bases and the J gene end by 3 bases; junction bases not matched to a gene: 10. The CDR3 is made up of 16 amino acids. Looked up from germline, CDR1 is MNHEY and CDR2 is SVGAGI. This CDR3 is CASSYLIGQERYEQYF. As DNA, the CDR3 is TGTGCCAGCAGTTACCTTATTGGACAGGAACGCTACGAGCAGTACTTC.

V gene TRBV12-3 or TRBV12-4 combines with J gene TRBJ1-1; possible D gene TRBD1, 5 bases. This CDR3 is built from 16 residues. Deletions cut 6 bases from V and 3 bases from J, with 20 bases between. CDR3 DNA: TGTGCCAGCAGCCCCCCCTGGATTGAAGGGGACACTGAAGCTTTCTTT. Amino acid sequence: CASSPPWIEGDTEAFF.

The CDR3 spells CASSLARGVNKPDQPQHF. CDR3 DNA: TGTGCCAGCAGTTTAGCGCGGGGGGTGAATAAGCCCGATCAGCCCCAGCATTTT. V is TRBV12-3 or TRBV12-4 and J is TRBJ1-5; a weak D match, TRBD1 (5 bases). Trimming removed 0 bases from V and 5 bases from J, with 20 bases in between. The CDR3 is 18 residues long.

This clonotype was counted a few times. The chain joins TRBV6-6 to TRBJ2-5, with 12 positions matching TRBD1. J lost 2 bases, V lost 6 bases, and 1 base had no gene match. Per the germline V gene, CDR1 is MNHNY and CDR2 is SVGAGI (reference sequence). The CDR3 has 14 residues. CDR3 region: CASRGQGAQETQYF. In nucleotides, the CDR3 is TGTGCCAGCAGGGGACAGGGGGCTCAAGAGACCCAGTACTTC.

This clonotype has just a few counts. This chain links TRBV6-2 or TRBV6-3 with TRBJ1-1; D may be TRBD1 (6 bases). Germline loops: CDR1 MNHEY, CDR2 SVGEGT. Trimming left V 2 bases short and J 3 bases short, with 10 bases between. The CDR3 is 14 residues long. In DNA, the CDR3 is TGTGCCAGCAGTTACGGGGGGCCCGACACTGAAGCTTTCTTT. The encoded protein is CASSYGGPDTEAFF.

Concerning this clonotype: The junction and the germline gene differ at one end; a read error may be behind it. The V gene is TRBV29-1, the J gene TRBJ2-7; maybe TRBD2 (6 bases). Near its end, the DNA agrees better with TRBJ2-5, so the J call may be wrong. This CDR3 comprises 12 residues. CDR1 is SQVTM and CDR2 is ANQGSEA in the germline V gene. This chain's CDR3 is CIVVEGLGTQYF. CDR3 nucleotide sequence: TGCATCGTTGTTGAGGGACTTGGGACCCAGTACTTC.

This clonotype showed up just a few times. V usage is TRBV7-2 and J usage is TRBJ2-5, with TRBD2 matching over 7 bases. CDR1 is SGHTA, CDR2 FQGNSA, per germline. V was clipped by 5 bases and J by 3 bases; unmatched bases: 6. The CDR3 runs 14 residues. For the CDR3, the DNA is TGTGCCAGCAGCCCGGGGACTACAAAAGAGACCCAGTACTTC. Translation gives CASSPGTTKETQYF.

This clonotype was detected a few times. This chain joins TRBV27 and TRBJ1-2; 10 nucleotides align to TRBD1. Per germline, CDR1 MNHEY and CDR2 SMNVEV (reference sequence). The CDR3 spans 15 residues. The V and J ends lost 5 bases and 5 bases, in that order; junction bases with no gene match: 8. CDR3 sequence reads: CASSTLDRGLYGYTF. CDR3 sequence (DNA): TGTGCCAGCAGTACCCTTGACAGGGGGCTATATGGCTACACCTTC.

The chain is built from TRBV20-1 and TRBJ1-1, with D unclear. The CDR3 consists of 14 residues. V lost 3 bases and J lost 0, with 11 bases in between. Per germline, CDR1 DFQATT and CDR2 SNEGSKA (reference sequence). In DNA, the CDR3 is TGCAGTGCTAGTGCCGGACGAGTGAACACTGAAGCTTTCTTT. Amino acids: CSASAGRVNTEAFF.

J is TRBJ2-1 and V is TRBV7-2; D remains ambiguous. The CDR3 loop spans 13 amino acids. The V gene lost 3 bases and the J gene lost 10 bases, with 13 bases spanning the gap. Looked up from germline, CDR1 is SGHTA and CDR2 is FQGNSA. CDR3 in DNA: TGTGCCAGCAGCTTCGACCCCCCCTACGAGCAGTTCTTC. Protein: CASSFDPPYEQFF.

This clonotype was picked up a small number of times. The chain combines TRBV25-1 with TRBJ2-7; 11 bases are a match to TRBD2. The CDR3 is made up of 15 amino acids. Losses at the gene ends were 5 bases for V and 3 bases for J; bases not matched to a gene: 6. Germline V gene lookup returns CDR1 MGHDK and CDR2 SYGVNS. The CDR3 region is CASSPTSGTFYEQYF. The CDR3 nucleotides read TGTGCCAGCAGTCCGACTAGCGGGACCTTCTACGAGCAGTACTTC.

Written as DNA, the CDR3 is TGTGCCAGTGCCATCCCTGGGGGCTACACCTTC. Protein: CASAIPGGYTF. This chain joins TRBV19 and TRBJ1-2; D call uncertain. Germline V gene lookup returns CDR1 LNHDA and CDR2 SQIVND (reference sequence). The CDR3 loop spans 11 amino acids. V was trimmed by 8 bases and J by 8 bases, leaving 12 bases between them.

This clonotype showed up just a few times. The V gene is TRBV7-9, the J gene TRBJ1-1; D gene ambiguous. Germline CDR1 reads SEHNR; CDR2 reads FQNEAQ (reference sequence). The CDR3 totals 13 residues. The CDR3 region is CATSGDLNTEAFF. The CDR3 DNA sequence: TGTGCGACGAGCGGGGATTTGAACACTGAAGCTTTCTTT.

CDR3 loop: CASSLGGFEAGGYTF. The CDR3 bases are TGTGCCAGCAGCTTAGGGGGGTTTGAGGCAGGCGGCTACACCTTC. The V call is TRBV7-8, the J call TRBJ1-2; a possible D gene is TRBD1 (5 bases). CDR1 and CDR2 from the germline V gene are SGHVS and FQNEAQ. V shed 1 base and J shed 8 bases, with 17 bases lying between them. This CDR3 contains 15 residues.

The sample holds many counts of this clonotype. Compared with germline, one end of the junction differs, possibly owing to a read error. J is TRBJ2-5 and V is TRBV12-3 or TRBV12-4; D call uncertain. The length of the CDR3 is 13 residues. The CDR3 sequence is CASSLGSGETQYF. CDR3 coding DNA: TGCGCCAGCAGCTTGGGTTCCGGAGAGACCCAGTACTTC.

This clonotype has just a few counts. V and J are TRBV4-1 and TRBJ2-4, with 9 nucleotides matching TRBD1. From germline, CDR1 is MGHRA and CDR2 YSYEKL. The CDR3 is made up of 15 amino acids. V gave up 1 base and J gave up 4 bases; unmatched junction bases: 2. DNA for the CDR3: TGCGCCAGCAGCCAAGTTGGGACAGGGAAAAACATTCAGTACTTC. It codes for CASSQVGTGKNIQYF.